This TCR beta chain was sequenced for a study of T-cell memory formation after mild COVID-19. General study findings and limits: Most CD4+ clones that shrank were in CM and EM, while CD8+ ones turned up in EMRA. Balance between CD4 and CD8 was seen in clones contracting day 15 to 85, and a CD4+ lean was seen in later expanders.

TCRdb used MiXCR to reprocess the 5' RACE reads, holding one entry per CDR3 protein. The sample records under 300,000 distinct CDR3 sequences, 16% being singletons. This clonotype was counted only a few times. What it binds is unknown. Sample: PBMCs or a T cell subset sorted from them (not recorded which). The clonotype comes from a young man who had mild COVID-19 (a few samples of this study predate the infection). Cell type and time point are not known.

CDR3 DNA sequence: TGCAGTGCTAGAGCTCCAACTAGCACAGATACGCAGTATTTT. Encoded protein: CSARAPTSTDTQYF. This chain connects TRBV20-1 to TRBJ2-3; no clear D gene. Germline V CDR1 and CDR2: DFQATT, SNEGSKA (reference sequence). The CDR3 totals 14 residues. Between the trimmed V and J ends, which lost 1 base and 0 bases, there was a span of 8 bases.